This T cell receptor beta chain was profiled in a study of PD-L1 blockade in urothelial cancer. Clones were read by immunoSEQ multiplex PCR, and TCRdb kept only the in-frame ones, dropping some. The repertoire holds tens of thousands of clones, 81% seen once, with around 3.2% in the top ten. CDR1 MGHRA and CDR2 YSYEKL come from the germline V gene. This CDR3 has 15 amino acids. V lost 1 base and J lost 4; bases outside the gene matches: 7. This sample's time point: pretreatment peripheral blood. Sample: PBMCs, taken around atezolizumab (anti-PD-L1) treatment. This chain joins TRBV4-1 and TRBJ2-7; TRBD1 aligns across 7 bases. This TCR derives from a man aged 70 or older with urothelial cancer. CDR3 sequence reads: CASSQVQGQQYEQYF. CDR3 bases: TGCGCCAGCAGCCAAGTGCAGGGACAGCAGTACGAGCAGTACTTC.